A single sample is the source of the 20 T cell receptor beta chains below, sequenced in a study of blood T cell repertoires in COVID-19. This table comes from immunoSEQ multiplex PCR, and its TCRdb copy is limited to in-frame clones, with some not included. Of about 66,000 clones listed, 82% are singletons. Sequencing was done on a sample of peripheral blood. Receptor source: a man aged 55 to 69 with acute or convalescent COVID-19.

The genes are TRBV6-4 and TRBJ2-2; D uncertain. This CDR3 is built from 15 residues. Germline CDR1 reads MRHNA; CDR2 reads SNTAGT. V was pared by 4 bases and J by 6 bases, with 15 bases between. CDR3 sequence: CASSVTPDTAGELFF. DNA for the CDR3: TGTGCCAGCAGTGTTACTCCCGACACCGCCGGGGAGCTGTTTTTT.

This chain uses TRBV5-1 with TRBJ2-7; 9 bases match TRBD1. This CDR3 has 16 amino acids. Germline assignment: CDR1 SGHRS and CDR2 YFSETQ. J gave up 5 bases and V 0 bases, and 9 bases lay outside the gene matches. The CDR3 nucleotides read TGCGCCAGCAGCTTGGGAGTCGACAGGGGGGCTGACGAGCAGTACTTC. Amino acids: CASSLGVDRGADEQYF.

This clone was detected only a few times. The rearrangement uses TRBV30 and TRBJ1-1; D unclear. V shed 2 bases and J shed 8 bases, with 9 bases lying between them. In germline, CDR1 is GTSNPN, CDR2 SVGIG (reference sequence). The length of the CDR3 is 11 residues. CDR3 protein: CAWSLGREAFF. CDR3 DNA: TGTGCCTGGAGTTTAGGGAGAGAAGCTTTCTTT.

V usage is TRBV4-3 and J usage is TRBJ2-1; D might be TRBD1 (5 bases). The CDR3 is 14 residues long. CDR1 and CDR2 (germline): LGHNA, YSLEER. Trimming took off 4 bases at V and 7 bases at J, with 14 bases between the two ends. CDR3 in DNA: TGCGCCAGCAGCCCCGGTAGGGGTTCGAATGAGCAGTTCTTC. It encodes CASSPGRGSNEQFF.

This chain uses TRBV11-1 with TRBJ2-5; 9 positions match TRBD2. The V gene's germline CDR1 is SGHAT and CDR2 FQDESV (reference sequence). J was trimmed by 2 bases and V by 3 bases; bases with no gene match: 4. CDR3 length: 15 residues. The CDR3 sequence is CASSFSLAGQETQYF. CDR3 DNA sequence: TGTGCCAGCAGCTTTTCCCTAGCGGGGCAAGAGACCCAGTACTTC.

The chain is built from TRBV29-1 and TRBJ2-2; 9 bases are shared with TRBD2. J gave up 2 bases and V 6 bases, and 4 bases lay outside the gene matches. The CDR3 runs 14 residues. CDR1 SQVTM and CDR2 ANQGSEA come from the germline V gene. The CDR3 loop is CSVSGTSNTGELFF. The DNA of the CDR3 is TGCAGCGTAAGCGGGACTAGCAACACCGGGGAGCTGTTTTTT.

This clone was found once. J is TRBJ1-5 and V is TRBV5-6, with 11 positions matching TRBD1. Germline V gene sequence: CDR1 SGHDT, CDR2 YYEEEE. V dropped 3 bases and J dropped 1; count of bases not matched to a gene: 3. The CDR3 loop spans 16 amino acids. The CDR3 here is CASSSDRGLSNQPQHF. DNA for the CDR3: TGTGCCAGCAGCTCGGACAGGGGGCTGAGCAATCAGCCCCAGCATTTT.

The CDR3 is CASSLVGSPNEQFF. CDR3 nucleotide sequence: TGTGCCAGCAGCTTAGTGGGCAGCCCCAATGAGCAGTTCTTC. The rearrangement uses TRBV11-2 and TRBJ2-1; D not certain. The CDR3 runs 14 residues. V was shortened by 1 base and J by 6 bases, with 10 bases between the two germline ends. Germline loops: CDR1 SGHAT, CDR2 FQNNGV.

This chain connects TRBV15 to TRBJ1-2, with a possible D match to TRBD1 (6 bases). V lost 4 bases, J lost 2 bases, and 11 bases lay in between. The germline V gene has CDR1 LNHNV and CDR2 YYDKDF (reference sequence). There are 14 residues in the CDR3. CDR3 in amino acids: CATSTHRENYGYTF. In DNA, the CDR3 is TGTGCCACCAGCACCCACAGGGAAAACTATGGCTACACCTTC.

In DNA form, the CDR3 reads TGTGCCAGCAGCTTGGTCAGGCTGGGTGGGTTGAACACTGAAGCTTTCTTT. It codes for CASSLVRLGGLNTEAFF. The rearrangement links TRBV5-5 to TRBJ1-1; D is uncertain. V was clipped by 0 bases and J by 0 bases, with 15 bases between them. The V gene's germline CDR1 is SGHKS and CDR2 YYEKEE (reference sequence). The CDR3 length is 17 residues.

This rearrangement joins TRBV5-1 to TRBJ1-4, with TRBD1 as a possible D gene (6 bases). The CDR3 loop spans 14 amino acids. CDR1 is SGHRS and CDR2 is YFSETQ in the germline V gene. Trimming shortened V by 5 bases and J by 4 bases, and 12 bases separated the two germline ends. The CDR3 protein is CASRSAGVNEKLFF. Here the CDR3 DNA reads TGCGCCAGCAGGTCAGCAGGGGTTAATGAAAAACTGTTTTTT.

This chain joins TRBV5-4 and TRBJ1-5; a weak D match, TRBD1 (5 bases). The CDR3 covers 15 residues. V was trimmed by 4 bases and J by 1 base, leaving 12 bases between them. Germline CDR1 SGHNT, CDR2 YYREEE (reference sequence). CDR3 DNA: TGTGCCAGCAGCATCGACCAGGGAAGCAATCAGCCCCAGCATTTT. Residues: CASSIDQGSNQPQHF.

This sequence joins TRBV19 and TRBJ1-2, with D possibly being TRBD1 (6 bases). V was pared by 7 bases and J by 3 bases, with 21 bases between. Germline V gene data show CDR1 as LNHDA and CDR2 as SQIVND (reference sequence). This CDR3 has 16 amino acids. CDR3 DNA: TGTGCCAGTACCCCCACTTTGCCGACAGGCTACTATGGCTACACCTTC. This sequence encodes CASTPTLPTGYYGYTF.

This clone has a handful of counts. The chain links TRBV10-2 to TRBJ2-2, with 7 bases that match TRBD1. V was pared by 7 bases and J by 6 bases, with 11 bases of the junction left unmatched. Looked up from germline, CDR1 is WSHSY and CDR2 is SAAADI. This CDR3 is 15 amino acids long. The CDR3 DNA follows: TGCGCCAGCACCCAAGACAGGGACCGCGCCGGGGAGCTGTTTTTT. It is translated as CASTQDRDRAGELFF.

CDR3 bases: TGTGCCAGCAGCCCGCACGGGACTGAAGCTTTCTTT. Its translation: CASSPHGTEAFF. The chain is built from TRBV9 and TRBJ1-1, with D uncertain. CDR1 and CDR2 (germline): SGDLS, YYNGEE. The CDR3 sequence is 12 residues long. The germline V and J ends were trimmed by 4 bases and 5 bases, with 9 bases remaining between them. Supplemented by reference TRBV9 and TRBJ1-1, the full variable domain reads DSGVTQTPKHLITATGQRVTLRCSPRSGDLSVYWYQQSLDQGLQFLIQYYNGEERAKGNILERFSAQQFPDLHSELNLSSLELGDSALYFCASSPHGTEAFFGQGTRLTVV.

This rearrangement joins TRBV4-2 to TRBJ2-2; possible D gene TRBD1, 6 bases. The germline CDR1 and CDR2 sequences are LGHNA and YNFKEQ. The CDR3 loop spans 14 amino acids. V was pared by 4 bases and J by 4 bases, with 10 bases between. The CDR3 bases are TGTGCCAGCAGCCCTTTAGGGGGCACCGGGGAGCTGTTTTTT. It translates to CASSPLGGTGELFF.

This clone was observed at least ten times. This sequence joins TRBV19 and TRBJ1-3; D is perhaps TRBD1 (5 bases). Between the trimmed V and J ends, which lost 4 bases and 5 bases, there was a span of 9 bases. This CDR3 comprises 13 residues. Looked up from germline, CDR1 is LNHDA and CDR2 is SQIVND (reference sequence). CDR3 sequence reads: CASSTMDRNTIYF. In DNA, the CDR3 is TGTGCCAGTAGTACCATGGACAGAAACACCATATATTTT.

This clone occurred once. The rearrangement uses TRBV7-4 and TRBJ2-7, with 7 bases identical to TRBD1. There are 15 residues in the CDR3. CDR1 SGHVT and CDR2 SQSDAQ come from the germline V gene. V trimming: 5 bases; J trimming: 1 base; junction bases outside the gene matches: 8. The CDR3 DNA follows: TGTGCCAGCAGCCTCCGGGACAGCCTTTCCTACGAGCAGTACGTC. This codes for CASSLRDSLSYEQYV.

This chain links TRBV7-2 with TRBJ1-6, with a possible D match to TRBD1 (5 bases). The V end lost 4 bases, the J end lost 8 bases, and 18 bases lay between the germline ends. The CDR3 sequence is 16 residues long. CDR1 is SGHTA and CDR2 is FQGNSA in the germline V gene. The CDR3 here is CASSSLRVRGDSPLHF. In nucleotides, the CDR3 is TGTGCCAGCAGCTCCCTCCGGGTAAGGGGTGATTCACCCCTCCACTTT. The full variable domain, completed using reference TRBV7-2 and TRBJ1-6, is GAGVSQSPSNKVTEKGKDVELRCDPISGHTALYWYRQSLGQGLEFLIYFQGNSAPDKSGLPSDRFSAERTGGSVSTLTIQRTQQEDSAVYLCASSSLRVRGDSPLHFGNGTRLTVT.

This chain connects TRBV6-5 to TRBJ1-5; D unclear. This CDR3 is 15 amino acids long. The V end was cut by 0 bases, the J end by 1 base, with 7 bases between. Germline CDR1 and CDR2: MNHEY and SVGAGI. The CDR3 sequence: CASSYSGGSNQPQHF. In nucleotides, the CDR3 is TGTGCCAGCAGTTACTCCGGCGGAAGCAATCAGCCCCAGCATTTT.